The rows below give T cell receptor beta chains drawn from one sample of a study of blood T cell repertoires in COVID-19. The repertoire was sequenced with immunoSEQ multiplex PCR; TCRdb's copy has only in-frame clones and lacks some. The data contain over 75,000 clones, approximately 82% of them singletons. Sequences were obtained from peripheral blood. These TCRs come from a man aged 70-80 years with acute or convalescent COVID-19. Each CDR3 is given with its conserved first and last residue. Each record gives: J gene, clone size, V gene, D gene, CDR3 DNA, CDR3 protein. The D gene is left open where the match is weak. Part of the rows lack a size; the others show once, few, many or a class for expanded clones.

j_call: TRBJ2-2
clone_size: -
v_call: TRBV7-3
d_call: -
cdr3_nt: TGTGCCAGCAGCTTACAGGCGAACACCGGGGAGCTGTTTTTT
cdr3_aa: CASSLQANTGELFF

j_call: TRBJ2-5
clone_size: -
v_call: TRBV7-2
d_call: TRBD2
cdr3_nt: TGTGCCAGCAGCTTTAGCGGGAGGGTGGAGACCCAGTACTTC
cdr3_aa: CASSFSGRVETQYF

j_call: TRBJ2-2
clone_size: -
v_call: TRBV24-1
d_call: -
cdr3_nt: TGTGCCACCAGTGGCTGGACAGAGTCGAACACCGGGGAGCTGTTTTTT
cdr3_aa: CATSGWTESNTGELFF

j_call: TRBJ1-5
clone_size: -
v_call: TRBV11-2
d_call: -
cdr3_nt: TGTGCCAGCAGCTTAGCGGGAAATCAGCCCCAGCATTTT
cdr3_aa: CASSLAGNQPQHF

j_call: TRBJ2-5
clone_size: -
v_call: TRBV19
d_call: -
cdr3_nt: TGTGCCAGTAGCTCCACCGGGAGCAGGAGGGAGACCCAGTACTTC
cdr3_aa: CASSSTGSRRETQYF

j_call: TRBJ2-6
clone_size: -
v_call: TRBV7-2
d_call: -
cdr3_nt: TGTGCCAGCAGCTTAGGACTATCTGGGGCCAACGTCCTGACTTTC
cdr3_aa: CASSLGLSGANVLTF

j_call: TRBJ2-1
clone_size: few
v_call: TRBV4-1
d_call: TRBD1
cdr3_nt: TGCGCCAGCAGCCCTTGGACAGGGCGCTACAATGAGCAGTTCTTC
cdr3_aa: CASSPWTGRYNEQFF

j_call: TRBJ2-7
clone_size: -
v_call: TRBV5-4
d_call: -
cdr3_nt: TGTGCCAGCAGCTTGGATCAACTAGAGCAGTACTTC
cdr3_aa: CASSLDQLEQYF

j_call: TRBJ1-1
clone_size: -
v_call: TRBV5-1
d_call: -
cdr3_nt: TGCGCCAGCAGCGAGTGGAACACTGAAGCTTTCTTT
cdr3_aa: CASSEWNTEAFF

j_call: TRBJ2-1
clone_size: -
v_call: TRBV30
d_call: -
cdr3_nt: TGTGCCTCCTCTAGGAGGGGGGGAGGCAATGAGCAGTTCTTC
cdr3_aa: CASSRRGGGNEQFF

j_call: TRBJ2-7
clone_size: -
v_call: TRBV28
d_call: TRBD2
cdr3_nt: TGTGCCAGCTGGGCTAGCGGGCCCTCCTACGAGCAGTACTTC
cdr3_aa: CASWASGPSYEQYF

j_call: TRBJ1-5
clone_size: -
v_call: TRBV28
d_call: -
cdr3_nt: TGTGCCAGCAGTTTAAGGCAGGTAATTAATAGCAATCAGCCCCAGCATTTT
cdr3_aa: CASSLRQVINSNQPQHF

j_call: TRBJ2-2
clone_size: -
v_call: TRBV29-1
d_call: -
cdr3_nt: TGCAGCGTTGCTCCGGGGTCCGGGGAGCTGTTTTTT
cdr3_aa: CSVAPGSGELFF

j_call: TRBJ2-1
clone_size: -
v_call: TRBV11-2
d_call: -
cdr3_nt: TGTGCCAGCAGCTTGGACCGGGACAAGCGGATCTTC
cdr3_aa: CASSLDRDKRIF

j_call: TRBJ1-1
clone_size: once
v_call: TRBV6-1
d_call: -
cdr3_nt: TGTGCCAGCAGTGAACACCGTGGCCTGAACACTGAAGCTTTCTTT
cdr3_aa: CASSEHRGLNTEAFF

j_call: TRBJ1-2
clone_size: -
v_call: TRBV7-9
d_call: -
cdr3_nt: TGTGCCAGCAGCTTAGGTCTTTATGGCTACACCTTC
cdr3_aa: CASSLGLYGYTF

j_call: TRBJ1-5
clone_size: -
v_call: TRBV27
d_call: TRBD1
cdr3_nt: TGTGCCAGCAGCCTTCTCGGACAGGGGAATCAGCCCCAGCATTTT
cdr3_aa: CASSLLGQGNQPQHF

j_call: TRBJ2-7
clone_size: -
v_call: TRBV28
d_call: -
cdr3_nt: TGTGCCAGCGTTAGGGGGAGTGAATACGAGCAGTACTTC
cdr3_aa: CASVRGSEYEQYF